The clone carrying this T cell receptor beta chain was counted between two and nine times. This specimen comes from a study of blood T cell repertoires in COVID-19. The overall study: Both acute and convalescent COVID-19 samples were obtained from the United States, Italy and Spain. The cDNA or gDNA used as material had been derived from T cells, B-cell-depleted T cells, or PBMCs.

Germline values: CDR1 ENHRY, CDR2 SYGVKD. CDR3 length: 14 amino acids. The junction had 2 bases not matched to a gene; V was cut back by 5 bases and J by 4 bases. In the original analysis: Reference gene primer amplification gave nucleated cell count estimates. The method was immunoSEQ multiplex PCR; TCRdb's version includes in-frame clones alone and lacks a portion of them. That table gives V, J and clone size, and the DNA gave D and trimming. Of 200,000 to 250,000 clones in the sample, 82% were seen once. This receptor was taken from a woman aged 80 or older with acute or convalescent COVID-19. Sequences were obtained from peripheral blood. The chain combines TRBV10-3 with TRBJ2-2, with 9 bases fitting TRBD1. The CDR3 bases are TGTGCCATCAGTAAGACAGGGGGCACCGGGGAGCTGTTTTTT. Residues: CAISKTGGTGELFF.